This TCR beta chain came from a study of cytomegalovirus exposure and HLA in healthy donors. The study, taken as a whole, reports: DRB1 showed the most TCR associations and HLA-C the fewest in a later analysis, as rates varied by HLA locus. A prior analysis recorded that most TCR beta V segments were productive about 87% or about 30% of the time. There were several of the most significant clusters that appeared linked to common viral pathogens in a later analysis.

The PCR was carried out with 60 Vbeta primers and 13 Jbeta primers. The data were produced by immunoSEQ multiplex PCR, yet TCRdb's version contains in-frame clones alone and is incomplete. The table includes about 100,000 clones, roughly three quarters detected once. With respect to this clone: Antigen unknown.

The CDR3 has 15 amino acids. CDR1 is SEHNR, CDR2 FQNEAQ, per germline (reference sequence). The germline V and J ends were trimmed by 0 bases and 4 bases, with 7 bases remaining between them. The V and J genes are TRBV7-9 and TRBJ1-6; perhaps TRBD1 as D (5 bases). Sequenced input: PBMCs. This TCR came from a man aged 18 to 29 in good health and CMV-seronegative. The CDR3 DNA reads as TGTGCCAGCAGCTTAGCGGGGGGGTATAATTCACCCCTCCACTTT. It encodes CASSLAGGYNSPLHF. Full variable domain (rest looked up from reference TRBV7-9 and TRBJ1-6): DTGVSQNPRHKITKRGQNVTFRCDPISEHNRLYWYRQTLGQGPEFLTYFQNEAQLEKSRLLSDRFSAERPKGSFSTLEIQRTEQGDSAMYLCASSLAGGYNSPLHFGNGTRLTVT.